The T cell receptor beta chain under discussion was sequenced for a study of shared clonotypes between healthy human individuals. Here immunoSEQ multiplex PCR was the method, and the copy in TCRdb shows in-frame clones only, minus some. Here the sample spans about 2.5 million clones, 85% to 95% being singletons. Germline-derived CDR1 and CDR2 are SEHNR and FQNEAQ (reference sequence). The CDR3 consists of 18 residues. V lost 1 base and J 1 base, leaving 14 bases between the germline ends. Sequenced sample: naive CD4+ T cells from PBMCs. Subset specified: CD45RA+ positively selected. V and J are TRBV7-9 and TRBJ2-6; weak D call: TRBD1 (6 bases). The TCR comes from a man aged 18 to 29 in good health. Some clones in this sample may be carry-over from other donors' samples. This chain's CDR3 is CASSLVGGSLSGANVLTF. DNA of the CDR3: TGTGCCAGCAGCTTAGTAGGGGGAAGCTTATCTGGGGCCAACGTCCTGACTTTC.